Listed here are 32 T cell receptor beta chains from one sample, sequenced in a study of T cells in Graves' hyperthyroidism and ophthalmopathy. RNA transcripts were the template for amplifying TCR beta CDR3 regions. When the TCR CDR3 underwent first-round RT-PCR, the HTBI primer set was used. TCRdb processed the multiplex PCR reads anew with MiXCR; each CDR3 protein has one entry. The profile covers some 400,000 distinct CDR3 sequences, with approximately 15% appearing a single time and about 10% taken by the ten largest. Sequencing was done on a sample of blood. Source of these receptors: a woman aged 60 to 75 with Graves' hyperthyroidism.

There are a few counts of this clonotype. V and J are TRBV29-1 and TRBJ1-2; the match to TRBD1 covers 10 bases. V gave up 6 bases and J gave up 6 bases; unmatched junction bases: 4. Germline-derived CDR1 and CDR2 are SQVTM and ANQGSEA. This CDR3 has 12 residues. The CDR3 is CSVAGTGDGYTF. The CDR3, as DNA: TGCAGCGTGGCCGGGACAGGGGATGGCTACACCTTC.

At least ten counts were recorded for this clonotype. The J gene is TRBJ2-5, the V gene TRBV7-3; D call uncertain. Germline V gene sequence: CDR1 SGHTA, CDR2 FQGTGA. This CDR3 has 13 residues. V shed 0 bases and J shed 5 bases, with 7 bases lying between them. In nucleotides, the CDR3 is TGTGCCAGCAGCTTAACCAAACGGGAGACCCAGTACTTC. Translating it yields CASSLTKRETQYF.

On this clonotype itself: It may be a read error: a sequence one base away is much more abundant. The CDR3 sequence: CPSSYPRQDTTSSYEQYF. The CDR3, as DNA: TGTCCCAGCAGTTACCCCCGACAGGACACAACCAGCTCCTACGAGCAGTACTTC. The V call is TRBV6-5, the J call TRBJ2-7, with a possible D match to TRBD1 (6 bases). Germline V CDR1 and CDR2: MNHEY, SVGAGI. The CDR3 has 18 residues.

This clonotype was detected ten times or more. The genes are TRBV12-3 or TRBV12-4 and TRBJ2-7, with D perhaps given as TRBD1 or TRBD2 (5 bases each). CDR3 size: 16 residues. Trimming removed 6 bases at V and 2 bases at J, with 20 bases between. The CDR3 sequence: CASRPPSGLGAYEQYF. DNA for the CDR3: TGTGCCAGCAGACCTCCTTCAGGCCTGGGGGCCTACGAGCAGTACTTC.

This clonotype came up a few times. The CDR3 loop is CSASRPGETQYF. DNA for the CDR3: TGCAGTGCTAGCCGTCCGGGGGAGACCCAGTACTTC. This chain uses TRBV20-1 with TRBJ2-5; D might be TRBD2 (5 bases). Trimming pared 3 bases from V and 5 bases from J, leaving 10 bases between. CDR1 and CDR2 from the germline V gene are DFQATT and SNEGSKA (reference sequence). The CDR3 extends over 12 amino acids.

V usage is TRBV5-1 and J usage is TRBJ2-1; tentative D call: TRBD1 (5 bases). Germline V gives CDR1 SGHRS, CDR2 YFSETQ. Trimming stripped 0 bases from V and 2 bases from J, with 18 bases between. This CDR3 has 18 amino acids. The chain's CDR3 is CASSLGGHLLSTYNEQFF. CDR3 bases: TGCGCCAGCAGCTTGGGGGGCCACCTCCTCTCTACCTACAATGAGCAGTTCTTC. The full variable domain, in which reference TRBV5-1 and TRBJ2-1 provide the parts outside the CDR3, is KAGVTQTPRYLIKTRGQQVTLSCSPISGHRSVSWYQQTPGQGLQFLFEYFSETQRNKGNFPGRFSGRQFSNSRSEMNVSTLELGDSALYLCASSLGGHLLSTYNEQFFGPGTRLTVL.

The rearrangement links TRBV5-1 to TRBJ2-1; D is uncertain. Germline assignment: CDR1 SGHRS and CDR2 YFSETQ. The ends were cut back, 0 bases at V and 8 bases at J, with 15 bases in the middle. CDR3 length equals 15 residues. As DNA, the CDR3 is TGCGCCAGCAGCTTGGAGAAGCAGGCTCCAGATGAGCAGTTCTTC. The encoded protein is CASSLEKQAPDEQFF.

In its sample, this clonotype was seen many times. The chain recombines TRBV12-3 or TRBV12-4 with TRBJ2-5; D gene uncertain. The CDR3 consists of 12 residues. The ends were cut back, 5 bases at V and 3 bases at J, with 7 bases in the middle. Written as DNA, the CDR3 is TGTGCCAGCAGTGGGGTAGAAGAGACCCAGTACTTC. Translated: CASSGVEETQYF.

This clonotype has just a few counts. The rearrangement links TRBV19 to TRBJ2-7, with a tentative D call TRBD1 (5 bases). CDR1 is LNHDA and CDR2 is SQIVND in the germline V gene (reference sequence). The V and J ends lost 3 bases and 3 bases respectively, with 15 bases between them. This CDR3 has 15 amino acids. Written as DNA, the CDR3 is TGTGCCAGTAGTATCCCAGGGCCCTATGGCTACGAGCAGTACTTC. Translation: CASSIPGPYGYEQYF.

This clonotype was counted ten times or more. CDR3 DNA sequence: TGCAGCGTAACTACTAGCGGGAGTGGGGGAGATACGCAGTATTTT. Its translation: CSVTTSGSGGDTQYF. The V gene is TRBV29-1, the J gene TRBJ2-3, with 11 bases that match TRBD2. The CDR3 contains 15 residues. The V gene's germline CDR1 is SQVTM and CDR2 ANQGSEA. V dropped 6 bases and J dropped 5; count of bases not matched to a gene: 10.

Only a few counts were recorded for this clonotype. The genes are TRBV14 and TRBJ2-2; D may match TRBD1 or TRBD2 (5 bases each). The CDR3 is 12 residues long. CDR1 and CDR2 from the germline V gene are SGHDN and FVKESK. With 7 bases removed from V and 4 bases from J, the gap between germline ends came to 7 bases. This chain's CDR3 is CASMGVTGELFF. DNA of the CDR3: TGTGCCAGCATGGGGGTCACCGGGGAGCTGTTTTTT.

This clonotype has ten or more counts. The chain uses TRBV15 and TRBJ2-7; tentatively, D is TRBD2 (7 bases). V dropped 3 bases and J dropped 9 bases, with 24 bases sitting between them. The CDR3 loop spans 16 amino acids. Germline V lookup: CDR1 LNHNV, CDR2 YYDKDF (reference sequence). DNA for the CDR3: TGTGCCACCAGCAGCAGCTTTTCGGGGGGCGTTATTGGGCAGTACTTC. Its translation is CATSSSFSGGVIGQYF. The full variable domain, its missing parts supplied by reference TRBV15 and TRBJ2-7, is DAMVIQNPRYQVTQFGKPVTLSCSQTLNHNVMYWYQQKSSQAPKLLFHYYDKDFNNEADTPDNFQSRRPNTSFCFLDIRSPGLGDTAMYLCATSSSFSGGVIGQYFGPGTRLTVT.

This clonotype appeared many times. V usage is TRBV10-3 and J usage is TRBJ1-5, with a weak D call TRBD1 (5 bases). CDR3 length equals 14 residues. CDR1 is ENHRY and CDR2 is SYGVKD in the germline V gene. V lost 2 bases and J lost 7, with 12 bases in between. The CDR3 DNA reads as TGTGCCATCAGTGAGGAAAGGGGATGGCAGCCCCAGCATTTT. Its translation: CAISEERGWQPQHF.

This clonotype has ten or more counts. The chain joins TRBV12-3 or TRBV12-4 to TRBJ1-2, with D maybe TRBD1 (6 bases). Trimming stripped 0 bases from V and 7 bases from J, with 15 bases between. CDR3 size: 15 residues. The CDR3, as DNA: TGTGCCAGCAGTTTAGCCCGCGGACTACAGGGTGGCTACACCTTC. Translated: CASSLARGLQGGYTF.

J is TRBJ2-1 and V is TRBV13; 8 bases align to TRBD2. CDR1 and CDR2 (germline): PRHDT, FYEKMQ (reference sequence). The CDR3 runs 13 residues. The J segment lost 7 bases and the V segment lost 4 bases, leaving 3 bases of the junction unmatched. CDR3 amino acids: CASSSGGWNEQFF. The CDR3 bases are TGTGCCAGCAGCTCGGGGGGGTGGAATGAGCAGTTCTTC. The entire variable domain, with the rest obtained from reference TRBV13 and TRBJ2-1, is as follows: AAGVIQSPRHLIKEKRETATLKCYPIPRHDTVYWYQQGPGQDPQFLISFYEKMQSDKGSIPDRFSAQQFSDYHSELNMSSLELGDSALYFCASSSGGWNEQFFGPGTRLTVL.

The V and J genes are TRBV18 and TRBJ2-1, with 8 bases identical to TRBD1. Per the germline V gene, CDR1 is KGHSH and CDR2 is LQKENI. The CDR3 is made up of 14 amino acids. The CDR3 reads CSSSGTGPYNEQFF. CDR3 sequence (DNA): TGTAGTTCTTCGGGGACAGGTCCTTACAATGAGCAGTTCTTC.

In its sample, this clonotype was seen a few times. The gene calls are TRBV3-1 and TRBJ1-2, with 8 positions matching TRBD1. The CDR3 has 13 amino acids. The V and J ends lost 4 bases and 7 bases, in that order; junction bases with no gene match: 5. Germline V gene data show CDR1 as LGHDT and CDR2 as YNNKEL (reference sequence). CDR3 in DNA: TGTGCCAGCAGCCCGGACAGGGAGGGTGGCTACACCTTC. It translates to CASSPDREGGYTF.

V and J are TRBV9 and TRBJ2-1; 7 nucleotides line up with TRBD2. Germline V gives CDR1 SGDLS, CDR2 YYNGEE. Trimming took 0 bases from V and 6 from J; bases not matched to a gene: 6. This CDR3 has 15 residues. In nucleotides, the CDR3 is TGTGCCAGCAGCGTAGGGACTAGTTTTTCCAATGAGCAGTTCTTC. This sequence encodes CASSVGTSFSNEQFF.

The sample holds many counts of this clonotype. The chain joins TRBV12-3 or TRBV12-4 to TRBJ1-2; no clear D gene. V shed 6 bases and J shed 0 bases, with 11 bases lying between them. CDR3 size: 14 residues. The CDR3 sequence is CASSPIQTNYGYTF. The CDR3 nucleotides read TGTGCCAGCAGCCCGATACAGACTAACTATGGCTACACCTTC.

The rearrangement uses TRBV20-1 and TRBJ2-1; 8 bases match TRBD2. V shed 3 bases, J shed 15 bases, and the junction held 10 bases outside the gene matches. This CDR3 has 12 residues. Germline CDR1 is DFQATT and CDR2 is SNEGSKA (reference sequence). The DNA for the CDR3 is TGCAGTGCTAGCCAGACTAGCCGGGAGGGGTTCTTC. Its translation is CSASQTSREGFF.

The rearrangement links TRBV5-1 to TRBJ2-5; 9 bases agree with TRBD1. Germline CDR1 is SGHRS and CDR2 is YFSETQ. With V trimmed by 0 bases and J by 5 bases, 8 bases remained unmatched. The CDR3 covers 16 residues. CDR3 coding DNA: TGCGCCAGCAGCTTGGAGGGGACAGGGCAGGGCGAGACCCAGTACTTC. Residues: CASSLEGTGQGETQYF.

This clonotype was counted at least ten times. The V gene is TRBV15, the J gene TRBJ1-2; D possibly corresponds to TRBD1 (5 bases). From germline, CDR1 is LNHNV and CDR2 YYDKDF (reference sequence). V dropped 11 bases and J dropped 4 bases, with 14 bases sitting between them. The CDR3 is 12 residues long. The CDR3 region is CARGRQGYGYTF. The CDR3 region has the DNA TGTGCCCGAGGTCGGCAGGGCTATGGCTACACCTTC.

At least ten counts were recorded for this clonotype. The CDR3 is CASGLIFRDSTDTQYF. The CDR3 DNA follows: TGTGCTAGTGGTTTAATCTTCCGGGACAGCACAGATACGCAGTATTTT. V gene TRBV12-5 combines with J gene TRBJ2-3; D possibly uses TRBD1 or TRBD2 (5 bases each). The CDR3 is 16 amino acids. The germline V gene has CDR1 LGHNT and CDR2 FRNRAP. Trimming shortened V by 3 bases and J by 0 bases, and 13 bases separated the two germline ends.

This clonotype appeared many times. This chain connects TRBV2 to TRBJ2-1; 7 bases are a match to TRBD2. Germline trimming cut 4 bases from V and 6 bases from J; bases unmatched to any gene: 9. The germline gives CDR1 SNHLY, CDR2 FYNNEI. CDR3 length equals 15 residues. CDR3 loop: CASSVEGGPVNEQFF. In DNA form, the CDR3 reads TGTGCCAGCAGTGTTGAGGGAGGGCCTGTCAATGAGCAGTTCTTC.

The chain has TRBV9 and TRBJ2-3; 11 positions match TRBD2. There are 22 residues in the CDR3. The V segment lost 3 bases and the J segment 5 bases; nucleotides outside the gene matches: 26. In germline, CDR1 is SGDLS, CDR2 YYNGEE. The CDR3 loop reads CASSDHDRPLAGESPTQDTQYF. The CDR3 DNA sequence: TGTGCCAGCAGCGACCACGACAGACCACTAGCGGGAGAGTCCCCTACACAAGATACGCAGTATTTT.

This clonotype came up many times. The chain is built from TRBV25-1 and TRBJ2-7; D gene uncertain. V was clipped by 4 bases and J by 3 bases, with 10 bases between them. The CDR3 length is 13 residues. Germline loops: CDR1 MGHDK, CDR2 SYGVNS. The CDR3 DNA is TGTGCCAGCAGTGGAGGACGGAACTACGAGCAGTACTTC. Translation: CASSGGRNYEQYF.

This clonotype was seen ten or more times. One junction end disagrees with the germline gene, perhaps due to a read error. The chain links TRBV2 to TRBJ2-3; TRBD2 matches at 14 bases. CDR1 SNHLY and CDR2 FYNNEI come from the germline V gene. The CDR3 totals 18 residues. In DNA, the CDR3 is TGTGCCAGCAGGGAAGCCGGGACTAGCGGGGGTTATACAGATACGCAGTATTTT. Amino acid sequence: CASREAGTSGGYTDTQYF.

As to this clonotype: A junction end diverges from the germline sequence, so it may reflect a read error. CDR3 protein: CASSLWTTNTYTQYF. Here the CDR3 DNA reads TGTGCCAGCAGCTTGTGGACAACTAACACATATACGCAGTATTTT. V usage is TRBV11-2 and J usage is TRBJ2-3; tentative D call: TRBD1 (5 bases). Germline V gene sequence: CDR1 SGHAT, CDR2 FQNNGV. This CDR3 has 15 amino acids.

This clonotype came up a few times. The chain links TRBV7-3 to TRBJ2-7; maybe TRBD2 (7 bases). This CDR3 comprises 15 residues. Germline CDR1 reads SGHTA; CDR2 reads FQGTGA. The germline V and J ends were trimmed by 5 bases and 6 bases, with 20 bases remaining between them. The CDR3 sequence is CASSEGGGLATEQYF. CDR3 coding DNA: TGTGCCAGCAGCGAGGGGGGGGGGCTGGCGACCGAGCAGTACTTC.

This clonotype was observed a few times. The V and J genes are TRBV7-3 and TRBJ2-5; no definite D call. The CDR3 runs 14 residues. Trimming took off 2 bases at V and 5 bases at J, with 12 bases between the two ends. Germline CDR1 SGHTA, CDR2 FQGTGA. DNA for the CDR3: TGTGCCAGCAGCTTACTTGGCCCTGGGGAGACCCAGTACTTC. Amino acid sequence: CASSLLGPGETQYF. The whole variable domain, remainder taken from reference TRBV7-3 and TRBJ2-5, is GAGVSQTPSNKVTEKGKYVELRCDPISGHTALYWYRQSLGQGPEFLIYFQGTGAADDSGLPNDRFFAVRPEGSVSTLKIQRTERGDSAVYLCASSLLGPGETQYFGPGTRLLVL.

This clonotype was counted ten times or more. The V and J genes are TRBV27 and TRBJ2-7; perhaps TRBD1 as D (5 bases). Germline CDR1 MNHEY, CDR2 SMNVEV (reference sequence). This CDR3 region has 15 residues. The V gene lost 5 bases and the J gene lost 2 bases, with 16 bases spanning the gap. The CDR3 reads CASSPKGRDTYEQYF. The CDR3 DNA reads as TGTGCCAGCAGTCCCAAGGGCAGGGATACCTACGAGCAGTACTTC.

This clonotype appeared many times. The genes are TRBV6-5 and TRBJ2-3, with 10 nucleotides matching TRBD2. The CDR3 consists of 16 residues. V lost 2 bases and J lost 5; bases outside the gene matches: 7. From germline, CDR1 is MNHEY and CDR2 SVGAGI. The CDR3 DNA reads TGTGCCAGCAGTTACCGGACTAGCGGAGGGGGAGATACGCAGTATTTT. It is translated as CASSYRTSGGGDTQYF.